The 32 T cell receptor beta chains below all came from one sample that was sequenced in a study of shared clonotypes between healthy human individuals. Assay used: immunoSEQ multiplex PCR; TCRdb lists only in-frame clones, some missing. The table lists 900,000 to 1,200,000 clones, around three quarters of them singletons. The sample consisted of memory CD4+ T cells from PBMCs. Documented subset: CD45RA-negative fraction. These receptors were obtained from a man aged 18 to 29 in good health. Some clones in this sample may be carry-over from other donors' samples.

V and J are TRBV6-5 and TRBJ2-7; maybe TRBD1 (7 bases). V lost 2 bases to trimming and J lost 3 bases, with 14 bases between them. This CDR3 has 15 amino acids. Germline V lookup: CDR1 MNHEY, CDR2 SVGAGI. CDR3 DNA sequence: TGTGCCAGCAGTTACAGGGGTCAGGGGGGCTACGAGCAGTACTTC. Translation: CASSYRGQGGYEQYF.

Note on this clone: Since a much larger clone is just one base distant, this may be a read error. The identical CDR3 is also encoded by other nucleotide sequences in the sample. The CDR3 sequence is CASSLGTENQPQHF. The DNA of the CDR3 is TGCGCCAGCAGCTTGGGGACAGAGAATCAGCCCCAGCATTTT. The J gene is TRBJ1-5, the V gene TRBV5-1, with D perhaps TRBD1 (6 bases). The V end lost 0 bases, the J end lost 4 bases, and 8 bases lay between the germline ends. This CDR3 is built from 14 residues. Germline V gives CDR1 SGHRS, CDR2 YFSETQ.

The rearrangement uses TRBV5-6 and TRBJ2-7; 8 nucleotides agree with TRBD2. This CDR3 comprises 16 residues. V was pared by 4 bases and J by 3 bases, with 12 bases of the junction left unmatched. CDR1 is SGHDT and CDR2 is YYEEEE in the germline V gene. The CDR3 bases are TGTGCCAGCAGCATAAGGACTAGCCGGGCTAACTACGAGCAGTACTTC. Translation: CASSIRTSRANYEQYF.

The chain carries TRBV19 and TRBJ2-1; maybe TRBD1 (6 bases). Looked up from germline, CDR1 is LNHDA and CDR2 is SQIVND (reference sequence). CDR3 length equals 14 residues. With 0 bases removed from V and 9 bases from J, the gap between germline ends came to 12 bases. In nucleotides, the CDR3 is TGTGCCAGTAGTATAGAAGGGGGAATTGGTGAGCAGTTCTTC. The encoded protein is CASSIEGGIGEQFF.

Comment on this clone: A single base is all that separates this from a far larger clone, so a read error is likely. The chain joins TRBV5-4 to TRBJ1-4; the D is unclear. Germline values: CDR1 SGHNT, CDR2 YYREEE (reference sequence). The CDR3 loop spans 14 amino acids. Written as DNA, the CDR3 is TGTGCCAGCAGCGTGGAGGTGGGGTTTGAAAGACTGTTTTTT. It is translated as CASSVEVGFERLFF.

The chain has TRBV6-6 and TRBJ2-7; 12 bases match TRBD2. The junction had 4 bases not matched to a gene; V was cut back by 6 bases and J by 1 base. Germline CDR1 reads MNHNY; CDR2 reads SVGAGI (reference sequence). CDR3 length: 15 residues. The CDR3 reads CASSPGLAGSYEQYF. In nucleotides, the CDR3 is TGTGCCAGCAGCCCCGGACTAGCGGGGTCCTACGAGCAGTACTTC.

About this clone: The sample contains more than one DNA sequence encoding this CDR3. CDR3 protein: CAWQGSSYNSPLHF. CDR3 DNA sequence: TGTGCCTGGCAGGGGAGCTCCTATAATTCACCCCTCCACTTT. This chain links TRBV30 with TRBJ1-6, with a weak D call TRBD1 (6 bases). Trimming removed 5 bases at V and 0 bases at J, with 8 bases between. This CDR3 region has 14 residues. Germline assignment: CDR1 GTSNPN and CDR2 SVGIG (reference sequence).

The chain combines TRBV5-1 with TRBJ2-7, with 13 bases matching TRBD2. V shed 0 bases and J 3 bases; nucleotides not matched to a gene: 3. The germline V gene encodes CDR1 SGHRS and CDR2 YFSETQ. The CDR3 is 16 residues long. CDR3 bases: TGCGCCAGCAGCTTGGAAGGACTAGCGGGGGTCTACGAGCAGTACTTC. Translating it yields CASSLEGLAGVYEQYF.

The chain combines TRBV6-1 with TRBJ1-6; D is possibly TRBD1 (5 bases). The CDR3 contains 15 residues. The V end was cut by 6 bases, the J end by 5 bases, with 14 bases between. Germline V gene sequence: CDR1 MNHNS, CDR2 SASEGT. The CDR3 here is CASRLAGTNNSPLHF. CDR3 nucleotides: TGTGCCAGCAGACTCGCCGGGACTAATAATTCACCCCTCCACTTT.

The genes are TRBV4-2 and TRBJ2-5; no clear D. CDR3 length: 14 amino acids. Germline CDR1 and CDR2: LGHNA and YNFKEQ. The V end was cut by 1 base, the J end by 2 bases, with 8 bases between. The CDR3 region has the DNA TGTGCCAGCAGCCAAGGTGGGCGTCAAGAGACCCAGTACTTC. Protein product: CASSQGGRQETQYF.

The chain carries TRBV7-8 and TRBJ2-2, with 8 bases lining up with TRBD1. This CDR3 comprises 18 residues. V lost 1 base and J lost 2; bases outside the gene matches: 9. Germline CDR1 and CDR2: SGHVS and FQNEAQ. CDR3 coding DNA: TGTGCCAGCAGCTTAGTTGAGGTGGCAGGGGGCAACACCGGGGAGCTGTTTTTT. Amino acid sequence: CASSLVEVAGGNTGELFF.

The chain links TRBV27 to TRBJ2-7; D possibly corresponds to TRBD2 (6 bases). This CDR3 comprises 15 residues. Germline CDR1 MNHEY, CDR2 SMNVEV (reference sequence). V shed 5 bases and J shed 0 bases, with 14 bases lying between them. The CDR3 DNA reads TGTGCCAGCAGTAATCCGGGGGTCGGCTCCTACGAGCAGTACTTC. Amino acid sequence: CASSNPGVGSYEQYF.

The V gene is TRBV7-9, the J gene TRBJ1-1; no reliable D call. The CDR3 runs 13 residues. Looked up from germline, CDR1 is SEHNR and CDR2 is FQNEAQ (reference sequence). V gave up 2 bases and J gave up 1 base, with 5 bases separating them. The CDR3 coding sequence is TGTGCCAGCAGCTTAAAAGAGAACACTGAAGCTTTCTTT. Protein product: CASSLKENTEAFF.

This clone was counted ten times or more. The chain carries TRBV27 and TRBJ1-3; D is ambiguous. From germline, CDR1 is MNHEY and CDR2 SMNVEV (reference sequence). The CDR3 is 16 residues long. Trimming shortened V by 5 bases and J by 3 bases, and 17 bases separated the two germline ends. CDR3 sequence (DNA): TGTGCCAGCAGTCCCCACAGAATGGGGTTTGGAAACACCATATATTTT. Translation gives CASSPHRMGFGNTIYF.

J is TRBJ2-1 and V is TRBV7-9, with 13 positions matching TRBD2. V gave up 5 bases and J gave up 7 bases; unmatched junction bases: 8. Germline CDR1 SEHNR, CDR2 FQNEAQ (reference sequence). This CDR3 has 16 residues. The CDR3 DNA is TGTGCCAGCAGCGCAAGTACTAGCGGGAGGGGTAATGAGCAGTTCTTC. Residues: CASSASTSGRGNEQFF.

The chain has TRBV5-1 and TRBJ2-7, with D perhaps TRBD2 (5 bases). From germline, CDR1 is SGHRS and CDR2 YFSETQ. The CDR3 is 16 residues long. V lost 4 bases and J lost 7, with 24 bases in between. The DNA for the CDR3 is TGCGCCAGCAGCCCGGACCTAGCAACCCACCCAGGAGAGCAGTACTTC. As protein: CASSPDLATHPGEQYF.

The DNA for the CDR3 is TGTGCCAGCAGCCCGCGGGGGACCAGCTCCTACAATGAGCAGTTCTTC. This codes for CASSPRGTSSYNEQFF. The V and J genes are TRBV5-4 and TRBJ2-1, with 7 nucleotides matching TRBD2. CDR3 size: 16 residues. CDR1 and CDR2 (germline): SGHNT, YYREEE (reference sequence). The V and J ends lost 4 bases and 0 bases, in that order; junction bases with no gene match: 7.

This clone was observed a few times. This chain links TRBV21-1 with TRBJ1-5; whether TRBD1, the table's D call, matches the DNA was not checked. TRBV21-1 is a pseudogene segment. The CDR3 length is 16 residues. The CDR3 nucleotides are TGTGCCAGCAGCAAAGCTAACAGGGGAGGCGATCAGCCCCAGCATTTT. Protein: CASSKANRGGDQPQHF.

V usage is TRBV11-2 and J usage is TRBJ2-3; D not certain. This CDR3 comprises 13 residues. Germline V gene sequence: CDR1 SGHAT, CDR2 FQNNGV. V was cut by 4 bases and J by 6 bases, with 11 bases left in between. The CDR3 sequence: CASSSDRLDTQYF. The DNA for the CDR3 is TGTGCCAGCAGCTCTGACCGTCTGGATACGCAGTATTTT.

V gene TRBV4-3 combines with J gene TRBJ2-3; the match to TRBD2 covers 9 bases. With 3 bases clipped from V and 1 base from J, the junction kept 2 bases outside the gene matches. This CDR3 spans 15 amino acids. Germline CDR1 is LGHNA and CDR2 is YSLEER. The chain's CDR3 is CASSHRTSGTDTQYF. CDR3 DNA: TGCGCCAGCAGCCATAGGACTAGCGGCACAGATACGCAGTATTTT.

The chain uses TRBV2 and TRBJ2-7; D not resolved. Trimming stripped 1 base from V and 7 bases from J, with 11 bases between. The germline V gene encodes CDR1 SNHLY and CDR2 FYNNEI. There are 13 residues in the CDR3. DNA of the CDR3: TGTGCCAGCAGTGAAGAGGAATTGGGGGAGCAGTACTTC. It encodes CASSEEELGEQYF.

V gene TRBV5-5 combines with J gene TRBJ2-1; D not certain. The CDR3 is 13 amino acids. Germline V gene sequence: CDR1 SGHKS, CDR2 YYEKEE (reference sequence). V lost 1 base to trimming and J lost 4 bases, with 6 bases between them. The CDR3 nucleotides are TGTGCCAGCAGCTTGTCGATTTACAATGAGCAGTTCTTC. Amino acid sequence: CASSLSIYNEQFF.

This clone was counted once. The chain joins TRBV4-3 to TRBJ1-1, with 9 bases aligning to TRBD1. Germline V gene data show CDR1 as LGHNA and CDR2 as YSLEER. V lost 3 bases, J lost 0 bases, and 8 bases stayed unmatched. This CDR3 is 17 amino acids long. CDR3 amino acids: CASSHLTGGPMNTEAFF. DNA for the CDR3: TGCGCCAGCAGCCATTTAACAGGGGGCCCTATGAACACTGAAGCTTTCTTT.

This clone came up once. This chain uses TRBV4-1 with TRBJ2-7; D is possibly TRBD1 (6 bases). The germline V and J ends were trimmed by 1 base and 4 bases, with 14 bases remaining between them. The CDR3 has 15 residues. Germline V gene lookup returns CDR1 MGHRA and CDR2 YSYEKL. Here the CDR3 reads CASSQGGLGAYEQYF. DNA of the CDR3: TGCGCCAGCAGCCAAGGGGGGTTGGGGGCTTACGAGCAGTACTTC.

The V call is TRBV5-6, the J call TRBJ2-3; D is ambiguous. From germline, CDR1 is SGHDT and CDR2 YYEEEE. V was shortened by 2 bases and J by 2 bases, with 9 bases between the two germline ends. CDR3 size: 14 residues. This CDR3 reads CASSFGSITDTQYF. CDR3 DNA: TGTGCCAGCAGCTTCGGGTCGATCACAGATACGCAGTATTTT.

In DNA, the CDR3 is TGTGCCAGCAGCCAAGGGACAGGGGCATCTGGAACCTTC. It yields the protein CASSQGTGASGTF. The chain has TRBV6-5 and TRBJ1-2; 10 bases are a match to TRBD1. J was trimmed by 14 bases and V by 6 bases; bases with no gene match: 12. Germline-derived CDR1 and CDR2 are MNHEY and SVGAGI. This CDR3 comprises 13 residues.

This sequence joins TRBV28 and TRBJ2-7; D gene uncertain. The CDR3 has 13 residues. The germline gives CDR1 MDHEN, CDR2 SYDVKM. V shed 2 bases and J shed 3 bases, with 8 bases lying between them. CDR3 sequence: CASSLPTGYEQYF. The CDR3, as DNA: TGTGCCAGCAGTTTACCGACTGGCTACGAGCAGTACTTC.

This rearrangement joins TRBV5-1 to TRBJ2-1, with TRBD1 matching 8 bases. Trimming cost V 4 bases and J 1 base; bases outside gene matches: 4. The CDR3 length is 15 residues. CDR1 is SGHRS, CDR2 YFSETQ, per germline. In DNA form, the CDR3 reads TGCGCCAGCAGCCCCCAGGGGGCTTCCTACAATGAGCAGTTCTTC. This sequence encodes CASSPQGASYNEQFF. The full variable domain, in which reference TRBV5-1 and TRBJ2-1 provide the parts outside the CDR3, is KAGVTQTPRYLIKTRGQQVTLSCSPISGHRSVSWYQQTPGQGLQFLFEYFSETQRNKGNFPGRFSGRQFSNSRSEMNVSTLELGDSALYLCASSPQGASYNEQFFGPGTRLTVL.

This clone was seen a single time. The chain couples TRBV5-1 to TRBJ2-5, with 12 nucleotides matching TRBD2. This CDR3 has 16 residues. Germline assignment: CDR1 SGHRS and CDR2 YFSETQ. With V trimmed by 4 bases and J by 4 bases, 8 bases remained unmatched. The CDR3 reads CASSPLAGGSRETQYF. The CDR3 DNA follows: TGCGCCAGCAGCCCCCTAGCGGGAGGGTCCCGAGAGACCCAGTACTTC.

This sequence joins TRBV18 and TRBJ2-2; possibly TRBD1 for D (5 bases). Germline V gene sequence: CDR1 KGHSH, CDR2 LQKENI. The CDR3 runs to 15 residues. Deletions cut 4 bases from V and 0 bases from J, with 9 bases between. The CDR3 here is CASSRGHPNTGELFF. CDR3 nucleotide sequence: TGTGCCAGCTCACGAGGACACCCGAACACCGGGGAGCTGTTTTTT.

This chain uses TRBV9 with TRBJ2-1; D unresolved. Germline CDR1 SGDLS, CDR2 YYNGEE. The CDR3 extends over 15 amino acids. V shed 3 bases and J shed 2 bases, with 12 bases lying between them. The CDR3 sequence: CASSGTSAPYNEQFF. Written as DNA, the CDR3 is TGTGCCAGCAGCGGAACCTCTGCCCCCTACAATGAGCAGTTCTTC.

The chain joins TRBV6-1 to TRBJ2-7; TRBD1 is a possible D gene (5 bases). Per the germline V gene, CDR1 is MNHNS and CDR2 is SASEGT. V was clipped by 8 bases and J by 3 bases, with 8 bases between them. There are 11 residues in the CDR3. The CDR3 nucleotides are TGTGCCAGCCAGGGCAACTACGAGCAGTACTTC. This sequence encodes CASQGNYEQYF.